These T cell receptor beta chains were read from a single sample in a study of blood T cell repertoires in COVID-19. Assay used: immunoSEQ multiplex PCR; TCRdb lists only in-frame clones, some missing. The data hold over 110,000 clones, with 80% observed a single time. Sequenced input: peripheral blood. Source of these receptors: a man in his 70s who had recovered from COVID-19. CDR3s include the opening cysteine and the closing phenylalanine or tryptophan. The order of the fields is D gene, V gene, J gene, clone size, CDR3 protein, CDR3 DNA. The D gene is left open where the match is weak. Size values are once, few and many counts, or a class for expanded clones, and some rows have none.

TRBD2	TRBV15	TRBJ2-7	.	CATSRTPGLAGVGYEQYF	TGTGCCACCAGCAGAACACCGGGACTAGCGGGAGTGGGCTACGAGCAGTACTTC
TRBD1	TRBV30	TRBJ1-3	.	CAWSPGQGRNTIYF	TGTGCCTGGAGTCCCGGACAGGGGAGAAACACCATATATTTT
.	TRBV11-2	TRBJ2-7	.	CASSSGVIFNEQYF	TGTGCCAGCAGCTCAGGGGTAATCTTTAACGAGCAGTACTTC
.	TRBV6-6	TRBJ1-4	.	CASSPLPATNEKLFF	TGTGCCAGCAGCCCCCTCCCAGCAACTAATGAAAAACTGTTTTTT
TRBD1	TRBV5-1	TRBJ2-7	.	CASSSSGDRGNEQYF	TGCGCCAGCAGCTCGAGTGGGGACAGGGGCAACGAGCAGTACTTC
TRBD1	TRBV30	TRBJ1-4	.	CAWSVMTGGNEKLFF	TGTGCCTGGAGTGTTATGACAGGGGGCAATGAAAAACTGTTTTTT
.	TRBV27	TRBJ2-7	.	CASSHRATLSYEQYF	TGTGCCAGCAGTCACAGGGCGACGCTTTCCTACGAGCAGTACTTC
TRBD2	TRBV7-6	TRBJ2-7	.	CASSLGPWGGLREQYF	TGTGCCAGCAGCTTAGGCCCGTGGGGAGGGCTCCGCGAGCAGTACTTC
.	TRBV4-1	TRBJ1-3	many	CASSPKGAFSGNTIYF	TGCGCCAGCAGCCCAAAAGGGGCCTTCTCTGGAAACACCATATATTTT
TRBD2	TRBV29-1	TRBJ2-3	.	CSVLPGLAFEADTQYF	TGCAGCGTTTTGCCGGGACTAGCATTCGAGGCAGATACGCAGTATTTT
.	TRBV5-5	TRBJ1-6	.	CASSFQGLGSPLHF	TGTGCCAGCAGCTTTCAGGGATTGGGGTCACCCCTCCACTTT
.	TRBV5-5	TRBJ2-7	.	CASRGRGPPFSYEQYF	TGTGCCAGCAGAGGCAGGGGTCCTCCCTTTTCCTACGAGCAGTACTTC
TRBD2	TRBV11-2	TRBJ2-1	.	CASSSRGSGWTSGRNEQFF	TGTGCCAGCAGCTCCAGAGGGTCTGGGTGGACTAGCGGGAGGAATGAGCAGTTCTTC
.	TRBV12-3/TRBV12-4	TRBJ2-7	once	CASSPFLPYEQYF	TGTGCCAGCAGCCCTTTCCTACCCTACGAGCAGTACTTC
TRBD1	TRBV27	TRBJ1-6	.	CASSYISGGPLHF	TGTGCCAGCAGTTATATTTCAGGGGGGCCCCTCCACTTT
.	TRBV7-2	TRBJ1-4	.	CASRRGGASNEKLFF	TGTGCCAGCAGGCGGGGGGGGGCCTCTAATGAAAAACTGTTTTTT
.	TRBV27	TRBJ1-6	medium-sized	CASRQEGSPLHF	TGTGCCAGCAGACAAGAGGGTTCACCCCTCCACTTT
.	TRBV7-9	TRBJ1-1	.	CASSLHGKGAEAFF	TGTGCCAGCAGCTTACACGGAAAAGGGGCTGAAGCTTTCTTT
TRBD2	TRBV6-8	TRBJ2-7	.	CARTQRERESSHEQYF	TGTGCCAGGACACAAAGGGAGCGGGAGTCATCCCACGAGCAGTACTTC
.	TRBV7-2	TRBJ2-1	.	CASSLGLTDEQFF	TGTGCCAGCAGCTTAGGGTTAACGGATGAGCAGTTCTTC
TRBD1	TRBV7-2	TRBJ1-5	.	CASSPDRGLIQPQHF	TGTGCCAGCAGCCCAGACAGGGGGCTGATTCAGCCCCAGCATTTT
.	TRBV3-1/TRBV3-2	TRBJ2-3	.	CASSQDQADTQYF	TGTGCCAGCAGCCAAGATCAGGCAGATACGCAGTATTTT
.	TRBV10-2	TRBJ2-7	.	CASSESSSYEQYF	TGCGCCAGCAGTGAGTCGAGCTCCTACGAGCAGTACTTC
TRBD1	TRBV18	TRBJ1-2	many	CASSQDRKNYGYTF	TGTGCCAGCTCTCAGGACAGGAAGAACTATGGCTACACCTTC
TRBD1	TRBV29-1	TRBJ1-2	.	CSVEVSGTVNYGYTF	TGCAGCGTTGAAGTGTCAGGGACAGTAAACTATGGCTACACCTTC
.	TRBV19	TRBJ2-7	.	CASSSQNYEQYF	TGTGCCAGTAGTTCGCAGAACTACGAGCAGTACTTC
.	TRBV19	TRBJ2-1	.	CASSMYPRGLWNEQFF	TGTGCCAGTAGTATGTACCCACGGGGGTTGTGGAATGAGCAGTTCTTC
.	TRBV15	TRBJ1-1	.	CATSRDRGNTEAFF	TGTGCCACCAGCAGAGATCGGGGGAACACTGAAGCTTTCTTT
.	TRBV27	TRBJ2-5	.	CASSSPGVDPETQYF	TGTGCCAGCAGTTCCCCGGGAGTGGATCCAGAGACCCAGTACTTC
TRBD1	TRBV6-5	TRBJ1-5	.	CASVSRTGGNQPQHF	TGTGCCAGCGTTTCTCGGACAGGGGGCAATCAGCCCCAGCATTTT
.	TRBV27	TRBJ2-1	once	CASSLFGSDNEQFF	TGTGCCAGCAGTTTATTCGGGAGTGACAATGAGCAGTTCTTC
TRBD2	TRBV5-1	TRBJ2-7	once	CASSRGTSGSHSYEQYF	TGCGCCAGCAGTCGCGGGACTAGCGGGTCACACTCCTACGAGCAGTACTTC
.	TRBV7-9	TRBJ1-1	.	CASSQVAEAEAFF	TGTGCCAGCAGCCAAGTCGCAGAGGCTGAAGCTTTCTTT
TRBD1	TRBV27	TRBJ2-7	.	CASSPGQGIEQYF	TGTGCCAGCAGTCCGGGACAGGGCATCGAGCAGTACTTC
.	TRBV27	TRBJ2-7	.	CASRGQSSYEQYF	TGTGCCAGTAGAGGACAGAGCTCCTACGAGCAGTACTTC
.	TRBV12-5	TRBJ1-1	.	CASGTRQELNTEAFF	TGTGCTAGTGGTACAAGACAGGAGCTGAACACTGAAGCTTTCTTT
.	TRBV19	TRBJ1-1	.	CASTTGNTEAFF	TGTGCCAGTACCACAGGGAACACTGAAGCTTTCTTT
TRBD1	TRBV11-2	TRBJ1-1	.	CASSFPTLDRGRRYTEAFF	TGTGCCAGCAGCTTCCCAACCCTGGACAGGGGGCGGAGATACACTGAAGCTTTCTTT
TRBD1	TRBV30	TRBJ1-3	.	CAWSVDRGFSGNTIYF	TGTGCCTGGAGTGTGGACAGGGGGTTCTCTGGAAACACCATATATTTT
TRBD1	TRBV2	TRBJ1-5	.	CASSGTGNQPQHF	TGTGCCAGCAGCGGGACAGGGAATCAGCCCCAGCATTTT
.	TRBV5-4	TRBJ2-1	.	CASSLVPGNEQFF	TGTGCCAGCAGCTTGGTACCGGGCAATGAGCAGTTCTTC
.	TRBV5-1	TRBJ2-7	.	CASSADSLSYEQYF	TGCGCCAGCAGCGCTGACAGTCTCTCCTACGAGCAGTACTTC
.	TRBV7-3	TRBJ2-1	few	CASSRGQAGDNEQFF	TGTGCCAGCAGCCGGGGACAAGCTGGAGACAATGAGCAGTTCTTC
TRBD1	TRBV9	TRBJ2-7	.	CASSVATGAGVREQYF	TGTGCCAGCAGCGTAGCTACAGGGGCAGGGGTTCGCGAGCAGTACTTC
TRBD2	TRBV7-8	TRBJ2-3	.	CASSYQAGGRATDTQYF	TGTGCCAGCAGCTACCAAGCGGGAGGGCGCGCCACAGATACGCAGTATTTT
TRBD2	TRBV4-3	TRBJ2-1	.	CASSLDTSGRQDNEQFF	TGCGCCAGCAGCCTGGATACTAGCGGGAGGCAAGACAATGAGCAGTTCTTC
.	TRBV5-5	TRBJ2-2	.	CASSLAGAGSGTGELFF	TGTGCCAGCAGCTTGGCCGGGGCGGGAAGTGGCACCGGGGAGCTGTTTTTT
.	TRBV2	TRBJ2-7	.	CASSDRTGSDEQYF	TGTGCCAGCAGTGATAGAACGGGATCCGACGAGCAGTACTTC
.	TRBV3-1/TRBV3-2	TRBJ2-4	once	CASSRRESLAKNIQYF	TGTGCCAGCAGCCGTCGTGAGAGCCTAGCCAAAAACATTCAGTACTTC
.	TRBV6-5	TRBJ2-1	.	CASSYPAREDEQFF	TGTGCCAGCAGTTACCCCGCCAGGGAGGATGAGCAGTTCTTC
TRBD2	TRBV29-1	TRBJ2-5	few	CSVPSGNQETQYF	TGCAGCGTTCCTAGCGGGAATCAAGAGACCCAGTACTTC
TRBD1	TRBV29-1	TRBJ2-2	.	CSATGVGGELFF	TGCAGCGCTACAGGGGTAGGCGGGGAGCTGTTTTTT
.	TRBV25-1	TRBJ2-2	.	CASSYTGELFF	TGTGCCAGCTCATACACCGGGGAGCTGTTTTTT
TRBD2	TRBV4-1	TRBJ2-1	.	CASSRAPSGSLREQFF	TGCGCCAGCAGCCGCGCCCCCAGCGGGAGCCTTCGAGAGCAGTTCTTC
.	TRBV6-6	TRBJ1-1	.	CASTYGGVTEAFF	TGTGCCAGCACCTACGGCGGGGTAACTGAAGCTTTCTTT
TRBD1	TRBV27	TRBJ1-5	.	CASRTGNQPQHF	TGTGCCAGCCGGACAGGGAATCAGCCCCAGCATTTT
.	TRBV2	TRBJ1-6	.	CASSEAQGNSPLHF	TGTGCCAGCAGTGAAGCACAGGGTAATTCACCCCTCCACTTT
TRBD1	TRBV23-1	TRBJ2-7	once	CASRPDRFTYEQYF	TGCGCCAGCAGACCGGACAGGTTTACCTACGAGCAGTACTTC